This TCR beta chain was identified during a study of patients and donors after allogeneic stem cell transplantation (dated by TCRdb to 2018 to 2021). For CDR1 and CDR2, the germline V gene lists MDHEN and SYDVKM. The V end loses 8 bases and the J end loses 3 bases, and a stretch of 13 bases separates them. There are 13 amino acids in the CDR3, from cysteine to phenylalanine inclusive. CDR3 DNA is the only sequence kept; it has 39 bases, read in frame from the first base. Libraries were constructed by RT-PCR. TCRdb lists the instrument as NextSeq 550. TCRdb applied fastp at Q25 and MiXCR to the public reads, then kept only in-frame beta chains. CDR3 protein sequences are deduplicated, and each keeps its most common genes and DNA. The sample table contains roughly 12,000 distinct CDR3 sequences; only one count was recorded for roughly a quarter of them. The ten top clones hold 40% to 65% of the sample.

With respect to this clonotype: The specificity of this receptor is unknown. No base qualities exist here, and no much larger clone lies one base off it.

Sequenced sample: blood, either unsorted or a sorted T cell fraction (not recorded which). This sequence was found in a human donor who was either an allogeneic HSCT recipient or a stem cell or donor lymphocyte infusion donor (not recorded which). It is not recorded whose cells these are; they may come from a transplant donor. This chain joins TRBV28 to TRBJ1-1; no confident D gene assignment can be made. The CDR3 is CASPFCIDTEAFF. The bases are TGTGCCAGCCCCTTCTGTATCGACACTGAAGCTTTCTTT.